The 31 T cell receptor beta chains below all came from one sample that was sequenced in a study of blood T cell repertoires in COVID-19 (dated by TCRdb to about 2020). The library was made by the immunoSEQ multiplex PCR assay. Imported from immuneACCESS, the table was reduced by TCRdb to in-frame sequences with V and J called. These copies leave out some clones; in studies compared against another copy, an unresolved V gene accounts for under half, and the cause of the remainder is not known. The sample table contains around 80,000 clones; only one count was recorded for approximately 80% of them. Around 13% of the sample is taken by the ten largest. The material sequenced was peripheral blood. The receptor set was obtained from a man aged 50-59 years with COVID-19, enrolled during active disease.

This clone has only a few counts. The chain uses TRBV28 and TRBJ2-3; 8 bases are a match to TRBD1. The CDR3 consists of 14 residues. V shed 6 bases, J shed 2 bases, and the junction held 4 bases outside the gene matches. Looked up from germline, CDR1 is MDHEN and CDR2 is SYDVKM. The CDR3 loop is CASSSTGVTDTQYF. Here the CDR3 DNA reads TGTGCCAGCAGCTCGACAGGGGTCACAGATACGCAGTATTTT.

The chain has TRBV5-1 and TRBJ1-3; D possibly corresponds to TRBD1 (6 bases). The CDR3 contains 15 residues. V was shortened by 0 bases and J by 2 bases, with 9 bases between the two germline ends. CDR1 and CDR2 (germline): SGHRS, YFSETQ. The CDR3 DNA is TGCGCCAGCAGCTTGGCACAGGGAACTGGAAACACCATATATTTT. This translates into CASSLAQGTGNTIYF.

The sample holds a few counts of this clone. This chain uses TRBV12-3 or TRBV12-4 with TRBJ2-1, with D hard to call. The CDR3 contains 11 residues. Deletions cut 6 bases from V and 8 bases from J, with 8 bases between. CDR3 loop: CASSLLYEQFF. CDR3 in DNA: TGTGCCAGCAGCCTTTTATATGAGCAGTTCTTC.

The chain joins TRBV9 to TRBJ2-5, with a tentative D call TRBD1 (6 bases). The CDR3 consists of 15 residues. The V and J ends lost 4 bases and 0 bases respectively, with 13 bases between them. Germline values: CDR1 SGDLS, CDR2 YYNGEE. The CDR3 DNA sequence: TGTGCCAGCAGCCGCGGCAGGGGAAACCAAGAGACCCAGTACTTC. This gives the protein CASSRGRGNQETQYF. Filled out from reference TRBV9 and TRBJ2-5, the complete variable domain reads DSGVTQTPKHLITATGQRVTLRCSPRSGDLSVYWYQQSLDQGLQFLIQYYNGEERAKGNILERFSAQQFPDLHSELNLSSLELGDSALYFCASSRGRGNQETQYFGPGTRLLVL.

The chain links TRBV28 to TRBJ1-2; 7 bases align to TRBD1. The CDR3 contains 13 residues. After removal of 3 bases from V and 2 bases from J, the junction contained 0 bases not matched to a gene. CDR1 is MDHEN, CDR2 SYDVKM, per germline. The CDR3 loop reads CASSLGQNYGYTF. The CDR3 DNA reads TGTGCCAGCAGTTTGGGACAGAACTATGGCTACACCTTC.

The chain is built from TRBV6-1 and TRBJ2-7, with a tentative D call TRBD1 (5 bases). The CDR3 extends over 14 amino acids. V lost 3 bases and J lost 9, with 18 bases in between. The germline V gene encodes CDR1 MNHNS and CDR2 SASEGT. This CDR3 is CASSEVGPSPWQYF. The CDR3 DNA reads as TGTGCCAGCAGTGAGGTGGGGCCGTCCCCCTGGCAGTACTTC.

V usage is TRBV5-1 and J usage is TRBJ2-7; TRBD1 might be the D (6 bases). This CDR3 comprises 13 residues. The germline CDR1 and CDR2 sequences are SGHRS and YFSETQ. The V and J ends lost 3 bases and 7 bases respectively, with 14 bases between them. As DNA, the CDR3 is TGCGCCAGCAGCTCGGACAGTTCCTTGGAGCAGTACTTC. Protein product: CASSSDSSLEQYF.

V usage is TRBV27 and J usage is TRBJ1-2; 9 positions match TRBD1. The CDR3 totals 14 residues. Germline CDR1 is MNHEY and CDR2 is SMNVEV (reference sequence). V trimming: 8 bases; J trimming: 6 bases; junction bases outside the gene matches: 10. The CDR3 is CASAKQGAPHGYTF. As DNA, the CDR3 is TGTGCCAGCGCAAAACAGGGGGCGCCCCATGGCTACACCTTC.

This chain connects TRBV15 to TRBJ2-5; the D gene is possibly TRBD2 (5 bases). The CDR3 spans 15 residues. Trimming pared 0 bases from V and 1 base from J, leaving 9 bases between. Germline loops: CDR1 LNHNV, CDR2 YYDKDF (reference sequence). In DNA, the CDR3 is TGTGCCACCAGCAGAGATCCTCGGGGCCAAGAGACCCAGTACTTC. Protein sequence: CATSRDPRGQETQYF. Drawing the rest from reference TRBV15 and TRBJ2-5, the complete variable domain is DAMVIQNPRYQVTQFGKPVTLSCSQTLNHNVMYWYQQKSSQAPKLLFHYYDKDFNNEADTPDNFQSRRPNTSFCFLDIRSPGLGDTAMYLCATSRDPRGQETQYFGPGTRLLVL.

V usage is TRBV5-4 and J usage is TRBJ1-4; D not resolved. Trimming removed 2 bases from V and 8 bases from J, with 7 bases in between. The CDR3 totals 12 residues. The germline V gene encodes CDR1 SGHNT and CDR2 YYREEE (reference sequence). The CDR3 DNA reads as TGTGCCAGCAGCTTCGGTCGAGAAAAACTGTTTTTT. Translated: CASSFGREKLFF.

The J gene is TRBJ2-5, the V gene TRBV27; 7 nucleotides align to TRBD1. V shed 7 bases, J shed 5 bases, and the junction held 10 bases outside the gene matches. Germline CDR1 reads MNHEY; CDR2 reads SMNVEV (reference sequence). This CDR3 has 14 amino acids. CDR3 loop: CASIIRQGEETQYF. The CDR3 DNA sequence: TGTGCCAGCATCATTCGACAGGGCGAGGAGACCCAGTACTTC.

V is TRBV15 and J is TRBJ2-1; 8 nucleotides line up with TRBD2. This CDR3 has 14 residues. With 5 bases clipped from V and 8 bases from J, the junction kept 8 bases outside the gene matches. CDR1 and CDR2 (germline): LNHNV, YYDKDF (reference sequence). Here the CDR3 DNA reads TGTGCCACCAGCTTAGCGGGGTTTAGCGATGAGCAGTTCTTC. It translates to CATSLAGFSDEQFF.

The DNA for the CDR3 is TGTGCCAGCACCAGACTAGCGGGTCGCCAAGAGACCCAGTACTTC. This translates into CASTRLAGRQETQYF. This chain connects TRBV2 to TRBJ2-5; the match to TRBD2 covers 10 bases. CDR3 length: 15 residues. With 7 bases clipped from V and 1 base from J, the junction kept 6 bases outside the gene matches. CDR1 SNHLY and CDR2 FYNNEI come from the germline V gene.

The chain has TRBV6-6 and TRBJ1-5; D call uncertain. This CDR3 contains 14 residues. Trimming shortened V by 3 bases and J by 4 bases, and 10 bases separated the two germline ends. Per the germline V gene, CDR1 is MNHNY and CDR2 is SVGAGI (reference sequence). The CDR3 region has the DNA TGTGCCAGCAGTTATGTAGAGGTTAATCAGCCCCAGCATTTT. Translating it yields CASSYVEVNQPQHF.

The rearrangement links TRBV11-3 to TRBJ2-1; 7 bases are a match to TRBD2. Per the germline V gene, CDR1 is SGHNT and CDR2 is YENEEA. The CDR3 is 14 residues long. Trimming at V came to 5 bases and at J to 7 bases, leaving 8 bases not matched to a gene. The CDR3 region has the DNA TGTGCCAGCAGCCCGGGGGGAGAGGCAAATGAGCAGTTCTTC. Its translation is CASSPGGEANEQFF.

The rearrangement joins TRBV6-1 to TRBJ1-2, with D possibly TRBD1 on 6 matching bases. The CDR3 runs 14 residues. Germline CDR1 MNHNS, CDR2 SASEGT. Trimming shortened V by 1 base and J by 3 bases, and 9 bases separated the two germline ends. In nucleotides, the CDR3 is TGTGCCAGCAGTGAAGTTCAGGGGTACTATGGCTACACCTTC. It is translated as CASSEVQGYYGYTF.

The chain joins TRBV29-1 to TRBJ2-7, with TRBD2 matching over 7 bases. V shed 2 bases, J shed 4 bases, and the junction held 5 bases outside the gene matches. The germline V gene encodes CDR1 SQVTM and CDR2 ANQGSEA. The CDR3 sequence is 13 residues long. In nucleotides, the CDR3 is TGCAGCGTTGAAAAGGTCGGGGGGTACGAGCAGTACTTC. Translation gives CSVEKVGGYEQYF.

The gene calls are TRBV4-1 and TRBJ1-4; perhaps TRBD1 as D (6 bases). This CDR3 is 18 amino acids long. CDR1 and CDR2 from the germline V gene are MGHRA and YSYEKL. The V and J ends lost 3 bases and 8 bases respectively, with 25 bases between them. The CDR3 sequence: CASSQDLPLRPQGEKLFF. The CDR3 DNA follows: TGCGCCAGCAGCCAGGACCTTCCGCTCCGGCCCCAGGGGGAAAAACTGTTTTTT.

The chain recombines TRBV28 with TRBJ1-1; 8 bases are shared with TRBD1. V dropped 6 bases and J dropped 4; count of bases not matched to a gene: 7. CDR3 length equals 14 residues. Germline lookup yields CDR1 MDHEN and CDR2 SYDVKM. This CDR3 is CASSRTGKATEAFF. The CDR3, as DNA: TGTGCCAGCAGCCGGACAGGGAAGGCCACTGAAGCTTTCTTT.

The chain combines TRBV5-1 with TRBJ2-7; 9 nucleotides agree with TRBD1. Germline CDR1 and CDR2: SGHRS and YFSETQ. The CDR3 spans 13 residues. V lost 5 bases to trimming and J lost 4 bases; unmatched junction nucleotides: 4. The CDR3 DNA reads as TGCGCCAGCAGTCCGACAGGGGGGTACGAGCAGTACTTC. It yields the protein CASSPTGGYEQYF. Drawing the rest from reference TRBV5-1 and TRBJ2-7, the complete variable domain is KAGVTQTPRYLIKTRGQQVTLSCSPISGHRSVSWYQQTPGQGLQFLFEYFSETQRNKGNFPGRFSGRQFSNSRSEMNVSTLELGDSALYLCASSPTGGYEQYFGPGTRLTVT.

V gene TRBV5-1 combines with J gene TRBJ2-5, with no clear D. The CDR3 has 14 residues. CDR1 is SGHRS, CDR2 YFSETQ, per germline. Between the trimmed V and J ends, which lost 2 bases and 5 bases, there was a span of 13 bases. In DNA, the CDR3 is TGCGCCAGCAGCTTCGACTTATCTCGGGAGACCCAGTACTTC. Translation: CASSFDLSRETQYF.

This clone is a singleton in its sample. The rearrangement joins TRBV23-1 to TRBJ1-5; no firm D call. TRBV23-1 is identified as an open reading frame with a role that is uncertain. V lost 2 bases to trimming and J lost 1 base, with 6 bases between them. This CDR3 has 14 amino acids. The CDR3 nucleotides read TGCGCCAGCAGTCAAGTTAGAAGCAATCAGCCCCAGCATTTT. Translated, it gives CASSQVRSNQPQHF.

In nucleotides, the CDR3 is TGTGCCAGTAACCCTCGGCAGGGGCCCCAGCATTTT. Translating gives CASNPRQGPQHF. The chain joins TRBV19 to TRBJ1-5, with D maybe TRBD1 (5 bases). Trimming shortened V by 7 bases and J by 9 bases, and 13 bases separated the two germline ends. The CDR3 extends over 12 amino acids. Germline CDR1 reads LNHDA; CDR2 reads SQIVND (reference sequence).

This clone occurred a few times. V and J are TRBV9 and TRBJ2-3; 7 bases map to TRBD2. CDR1 and CDR2 (germline): SGDLS, YYNGEE. The CDR3 has 15 amino acids. J gave up 6 bases and V 5 bases, and 12 bases lay outside the gene matches. The CDR3 DNA reads TGTGCCAGCAGTGCCGGGACTATATTAGTGGATACGCAGTATTTT. Translation: CASSAGTILVDTQYF. The whole variable domain, filled in from reference TRBV9 and TRBJ2-3, reads DSGVTQTPKHLITATGQRVTLRCSPRSGDLSVYWYQQSLDQGLQFLIQYYNGEERAKGNILERFSAQQFPDLHSELNLSSLELGDSALYFCASSAGTILVDTQYFGPGTRLTVL.

The DNA of the CDR3 is TGTGCCAGCAGGAGTCAGGGCCACACTGAAGCTTTCTTT. Its translation is CASRSQGHTEAFF. The rearrangement joins TRBV2 to TRBJ1-1; tentative D call: TRBD1 (5 bases). CDR3 size: 13 residues. The germline gives CDR1 SNHLY, CDR2 FYNNEI. With 6 bases removed from V and 3 bases from J, the gap between germline ends came to 11 bases.

The J gene is TRBJ1-4, the V gene TRBV28; D not certain. Trimming removed 3 bases at V and 8 bases at J, with 22 bases between. The CDR3 spans 17 residues. Germline CDR1 and CDR2: MDHEN and SYDVKM. The CDR3 coding sequence is TGTGCCAGCAGTTTCAGGCAGTCCCTCTCTTTCGGCGAAAAACTGTTTTTT. Its protein product is CASSFRQSLSFGEKLFF.

This clone was counted once. The chain uses TRBV6-1 and TRBJ2-3; D not certain. There are 12 residues in the CDR3. The V and J ends lost 2 bases and 9 bases respectively, with 9 bases between them. CDR1 and CDR2 from the germline V gene are MNHNS and SASEGT. The CDR3 DNA reads as TGTGCCAGCAGTGAAACGGAGAGAACGCAGTATTTT. Protein: CASSETERTQYF.

This clone was picked up a small number of times. The chain couples TRBV10-3 to TRBJ2-2; 8 bases agree with TRBD1. The length of the CDR3 is 14 residues. Trimming at V came to 7 bases and at J to 7 bases, leaving 8 bases not matched to a gene. Germline CDR1 reads ENHRY; CDR2 reads SYGVKD. The CDR3 DNA reads as TGTGCCATCACCGACGGACAGGGTCGCGGGGAGCTGTTTTTT. Its translation: CAITDGQGRGELFF.

This rearrangement joins TRBV7-9 to TRBJ2-5; D unclear. Germline CDR1 SEHNR, CDR2 FQNEAQ (reference sequence). With 4 bases removed from V and 4 bases from J, the gap between germline ends came to 4 bases. The CDR3 has 11 amino acids. The CDR3 is CASSSGETQYF. Written as DNA, the CDR3 is TGTGCCAGCAGCTCGGGAGAGACCCAGTACTTC.

The V and J genes are TRBV2 and TRBJ2-3; D perhaps matches TRBD2 (6 bases). The CDR3 sequence is 15 residues long. Germline V gene sequence: CDR1 SNHLY, CDR2 FYNNEI. V lost 6 bases and J 2 bases, leaving 15 bases between the germline ends. The CDR3 loop reads CASRERLVYTDTQYF. CDR3 bases: TGTGCCAGCAGGGAGCGACTAGTCTACACAGATACGCAGTATTTT.

The chain links TRBV20-1 to TRBJ2-7, with D maybe TRBD2 (6 bases). Germline values: CDR1 DFQATT, CDR2 SNEGSKA (reference sequence). The CDR3 runs to 10 residues. The V end lost 6 bases, the J end lost 7 bases, and 10 bases lay between the germline ends. The CDR3 protein is CSAPGGEQYF. The CDR3 DNA follows: TGCAGTGCCCCTGGGGGGGAGCAGTACTTC.